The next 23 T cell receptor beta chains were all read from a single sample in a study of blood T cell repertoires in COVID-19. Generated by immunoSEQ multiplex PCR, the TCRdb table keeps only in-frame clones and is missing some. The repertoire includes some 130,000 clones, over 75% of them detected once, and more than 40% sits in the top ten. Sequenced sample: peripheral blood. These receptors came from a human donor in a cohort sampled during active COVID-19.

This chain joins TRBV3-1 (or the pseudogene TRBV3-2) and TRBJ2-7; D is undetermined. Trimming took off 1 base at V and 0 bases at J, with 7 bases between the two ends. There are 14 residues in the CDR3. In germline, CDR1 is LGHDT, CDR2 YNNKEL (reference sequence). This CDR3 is CASSQVRSSYEQYF. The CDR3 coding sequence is TGTGCCAGCAGCCAAGTGAGAAGCTCCTACGAGCAGTACTTC.

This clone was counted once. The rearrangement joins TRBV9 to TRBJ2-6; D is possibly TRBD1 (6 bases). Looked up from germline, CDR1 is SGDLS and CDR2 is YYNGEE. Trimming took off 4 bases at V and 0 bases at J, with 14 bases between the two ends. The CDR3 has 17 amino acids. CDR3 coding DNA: TGTGCCAGCAGCTACCCTCAGGGGACCTCTGGGGCCAACGTCCTGACTTTC. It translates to CASSYPQGTSGANVLTF. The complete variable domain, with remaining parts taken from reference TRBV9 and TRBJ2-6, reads DSGVTQTPKHLITATGQRVTLRCSPRSGDLSVYWYQQSLDQGLQFLIQYYNGEERAKGNILERFSAQQFPDLHSELNLSSLELGDSALYFCASSYPQGTSGANVLTFGAGSRLTVL.

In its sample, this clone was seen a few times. In nucleotides, the CDR3 is TGTGCCGTCCCCATGGGACAGGGGAACACCGGGGAGCTGTTTTTT. It is translated as CAVPMGQGNTGELFF. The chain couples TRBV7-2 to TRBJ2-2; TRBD1 matches at 9 bases. Germline V lookup: CDR1 SGHTA, CDR2 FQGNSA. V gave up 11 bases and J gave up 1 base; unmatched junction bases: 8. The CDR3 consists of 15 residues.

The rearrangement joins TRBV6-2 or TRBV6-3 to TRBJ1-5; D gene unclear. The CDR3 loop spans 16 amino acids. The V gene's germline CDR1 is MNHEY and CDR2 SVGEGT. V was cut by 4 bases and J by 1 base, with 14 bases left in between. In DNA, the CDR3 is TGTGCCAGCAGTTGGACGGGGATCTTAAGCAATCAGCCCCAGCATTTT. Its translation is CASSWTGILSNQPQHF.

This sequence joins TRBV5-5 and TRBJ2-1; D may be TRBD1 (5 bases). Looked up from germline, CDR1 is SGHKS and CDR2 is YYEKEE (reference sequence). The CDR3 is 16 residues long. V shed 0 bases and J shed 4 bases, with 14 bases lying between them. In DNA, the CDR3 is TGTGCCAGCAGCTTGGCCCTCAGGGATGCATACAATGAGCAGTTCTTC. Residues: CASSLALRDAYNEQFF. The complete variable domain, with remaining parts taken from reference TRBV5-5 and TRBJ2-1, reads DAGVTQSPTHLIKTRGQQVTLRCSPISGHKSVSWYQQVLGQGPQFIFQYYEKEERGRGNFPDRFSARQFPNYSSELNVNALLLGDSALYLCASSLALRDAYNEQFFGPGTRLTVL.

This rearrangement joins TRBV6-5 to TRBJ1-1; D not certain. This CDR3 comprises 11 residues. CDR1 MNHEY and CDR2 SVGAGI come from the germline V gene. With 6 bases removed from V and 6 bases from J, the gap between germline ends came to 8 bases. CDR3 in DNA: TGTGCCAGCAGCCTTCTTTCTGAAGCTTTCTTT. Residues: CASSLLSEAFF.

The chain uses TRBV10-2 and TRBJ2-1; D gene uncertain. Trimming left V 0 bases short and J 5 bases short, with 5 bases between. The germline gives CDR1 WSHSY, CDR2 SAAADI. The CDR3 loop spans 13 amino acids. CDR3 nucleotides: TGCGCCAGCAGTGAGTCACCGGACAATGAGCAGTTCTTC. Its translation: CASSESPDNEQFF.

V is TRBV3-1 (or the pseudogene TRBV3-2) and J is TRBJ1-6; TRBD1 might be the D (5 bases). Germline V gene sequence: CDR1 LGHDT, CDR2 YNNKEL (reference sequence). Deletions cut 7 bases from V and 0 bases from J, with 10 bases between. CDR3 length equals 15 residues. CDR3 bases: TGTGCCAGCAATCACAGGAGCTCCTATAATTCACCCCTCCACTTT. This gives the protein CASNHRSSYNSPLHF.

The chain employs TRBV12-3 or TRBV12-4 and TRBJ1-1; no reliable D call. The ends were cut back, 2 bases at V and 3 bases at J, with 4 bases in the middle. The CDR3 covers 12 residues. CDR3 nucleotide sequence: TGTGCCAGCAGTTTAACATACACTGAAGCTTTCTTT. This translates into CASSLTYTEAFF.

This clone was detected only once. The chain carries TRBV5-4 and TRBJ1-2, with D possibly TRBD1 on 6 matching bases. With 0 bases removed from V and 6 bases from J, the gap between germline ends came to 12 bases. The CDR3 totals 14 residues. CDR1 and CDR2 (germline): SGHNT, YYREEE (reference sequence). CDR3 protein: CASSLARAGDGYTF. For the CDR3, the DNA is TGTGCCAGCAGCTTGGCTCGAGCAGGGGATGGCTACACCTTC.

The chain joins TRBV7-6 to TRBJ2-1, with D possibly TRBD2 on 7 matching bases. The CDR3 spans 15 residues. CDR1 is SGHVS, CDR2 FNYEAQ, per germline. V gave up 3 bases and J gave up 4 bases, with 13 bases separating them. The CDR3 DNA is TGTGCCAGCAGCTTCGTGGGAGGGGGGTACAATGAGCAGTTCTTC. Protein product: CASSFVGGGYNEQFF.

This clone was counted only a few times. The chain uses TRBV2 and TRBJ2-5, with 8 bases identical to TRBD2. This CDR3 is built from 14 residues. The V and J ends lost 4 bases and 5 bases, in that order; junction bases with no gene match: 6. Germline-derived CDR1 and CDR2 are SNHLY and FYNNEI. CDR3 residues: CASSGTSLEETQYF. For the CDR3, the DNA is TGTGCCAGCAGTGGGACTAGCTTGGAGGAGACCCAGTACTTC. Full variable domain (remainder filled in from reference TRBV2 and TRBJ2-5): EPEVTQTPSHQVTQMGQEVILRCVPISNHLYFYWYRQILGQKVEFLVSFYNNEISEKSEIFDDQFSVERPDGSNFTLKIRSTKLEDSAMYFCASSGTSLEETQYFGPGTRLLVL.

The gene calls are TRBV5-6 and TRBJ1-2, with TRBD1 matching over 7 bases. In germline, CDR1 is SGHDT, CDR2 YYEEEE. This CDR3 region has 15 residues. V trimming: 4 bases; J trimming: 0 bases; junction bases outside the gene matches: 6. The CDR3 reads CASSVGQGANYGYTF. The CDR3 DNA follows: TGTGCCAGCAGCGTCGGTCAGGGGGCTAACTATGGCTACACCTTC.

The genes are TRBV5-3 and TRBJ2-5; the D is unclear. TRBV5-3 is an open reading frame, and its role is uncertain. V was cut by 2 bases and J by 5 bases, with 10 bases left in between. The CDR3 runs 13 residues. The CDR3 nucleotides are TGTGCCAGAAGCTTAAAAGCTCCGGAGACCCAGTACTTC. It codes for CARSLKAPETQYF.

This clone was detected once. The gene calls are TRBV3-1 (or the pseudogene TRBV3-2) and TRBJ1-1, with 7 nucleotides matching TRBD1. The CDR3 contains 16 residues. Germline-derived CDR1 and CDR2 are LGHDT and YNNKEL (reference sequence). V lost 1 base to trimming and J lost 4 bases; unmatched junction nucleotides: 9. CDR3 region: CASSQAGTARTTEAFF. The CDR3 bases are TGTGCCAGCAGCCAAGCAGGGACAGCTCGAACCACTGAAGCTTTCTTT.

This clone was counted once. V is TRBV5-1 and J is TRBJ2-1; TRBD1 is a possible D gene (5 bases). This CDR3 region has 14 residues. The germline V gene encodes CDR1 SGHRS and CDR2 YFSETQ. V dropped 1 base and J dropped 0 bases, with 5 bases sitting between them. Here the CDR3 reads CASSLRGSYNEQFF. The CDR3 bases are TGCGCCAGCAGCTTGAGGGGCTCCTACAATGAGCAGTTCTTC.

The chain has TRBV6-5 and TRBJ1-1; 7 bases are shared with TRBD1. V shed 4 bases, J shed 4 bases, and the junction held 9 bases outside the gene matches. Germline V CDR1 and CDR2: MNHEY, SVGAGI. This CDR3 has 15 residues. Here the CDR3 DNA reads TGTGCCAGCAGTTCCCCGAGACAGGGTTCCACTGAAGCTTTCTTT. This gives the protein CASSSPRQGSTEAFF.

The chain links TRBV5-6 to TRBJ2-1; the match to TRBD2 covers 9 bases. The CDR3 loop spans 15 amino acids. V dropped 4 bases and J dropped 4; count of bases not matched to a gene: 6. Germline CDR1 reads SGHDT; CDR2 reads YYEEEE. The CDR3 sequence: CASSRGTSRYNEQFF. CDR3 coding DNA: TGTGCCAGCAGCCGCGGGACTAGCCGTTACAATGAGCAGTTCTTC.

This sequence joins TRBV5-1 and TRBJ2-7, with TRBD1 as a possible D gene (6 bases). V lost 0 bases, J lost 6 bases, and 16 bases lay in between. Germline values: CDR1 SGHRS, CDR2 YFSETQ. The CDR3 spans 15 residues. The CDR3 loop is CASSLAVQGRSEQYF. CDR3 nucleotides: TGCGCCAGCAGCTTGGCCGTCCAGGGGCGATCCGAGCAGTACTTC.

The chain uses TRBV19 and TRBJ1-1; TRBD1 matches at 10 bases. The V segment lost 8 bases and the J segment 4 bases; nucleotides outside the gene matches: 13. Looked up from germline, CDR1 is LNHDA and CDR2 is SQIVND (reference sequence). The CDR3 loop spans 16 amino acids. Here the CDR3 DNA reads TGTGCCAGTTTCCCCTTGCGACAGGGGGCGTCCACTGAAGCTTTCTTT. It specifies CASFPLRQGASTEAFF.

DNA of the CDR3: TGTGCCAGTAGTATCAACAGGGAGAATTCACCCCTCCACTTT. This gives the protein CASSINRENSPLHF. The gene calls are TRBV19 and TRBJ1-6; D may be TRBD1 (6 bases). Germline V gene sequence: CDR1 LNHDA, CDR2 SQIVND (reference sequence). Trimming removed 3 bases from V and 7 bases from J, with 10 bases in between. The CDR3 has 14 amino acids.

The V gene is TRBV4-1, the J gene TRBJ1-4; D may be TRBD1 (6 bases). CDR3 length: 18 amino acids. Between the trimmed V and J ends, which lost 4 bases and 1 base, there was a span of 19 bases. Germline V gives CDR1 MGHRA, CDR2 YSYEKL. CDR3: CASSRDQAGAGTNEKLFF. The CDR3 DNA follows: TGCGCCAGCAGCCGAGATCAGGCAGGGGCGGGAACTAATGAAAAACTGTTTTTT.

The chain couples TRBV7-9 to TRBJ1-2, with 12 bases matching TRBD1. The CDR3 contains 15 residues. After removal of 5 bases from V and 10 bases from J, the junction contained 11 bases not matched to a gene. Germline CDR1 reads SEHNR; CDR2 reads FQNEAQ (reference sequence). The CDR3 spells CASSPSGTGGGDYTF. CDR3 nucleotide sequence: TGTGCCAGCAGCCCCTCGGGGACAGGGGGCGGAGACTACACCTTC. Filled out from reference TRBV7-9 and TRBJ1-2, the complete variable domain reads DTGVSQNPRHKITKRGQNVTFRCDPISEHNRLYWYRQTLGQGPEFLTYFQNEAQLEKSRLLSDRFSAERPKGSFSTLEIQRTEQGDSAMYLCASSPSGTGGGDYTFGSGTRLTVV.